Presented here are 20 T cell receptor beta chains from one specimen sequenced in a study of blood T cell repertoires in COVID-19. Generated by immunoSEQ multiplex PCR, the TCRdb table keeps only in-frame clones and is missing some. Here the sample spans roughly 39,000 clones, approximately 90% being singletons. Sequencing was done on a sample of peripheral blood. These receptors were obtained from a human donor in a cohort sampled during active COVID-19.

This rearrangement joins TRBV11-2 to TRBJ1-5; no clear D gene. The length of the CDR3 is 13 residues. The germline gives CDR1 SGHAT, CDR2 FQNNGV. V was clipped by 0 bases and J by 4 bases, with 4 bases between them. CDR3 DNA: TGTGCCAGCAGCTTAGATATAAATCAGCCCCAGCATTTT. It codes for CASSLDINQPQHF.

This chain uses TRBV3-1 (or the pseudogene TRBV3-2) with TRBJ1-4; no clear D. Trimming removed 3 bases at V and 7 bases at J, with 6 bases between. The germline V gene has CDR1 LGHDT and CDR2 YNNKEL (reference sequence). This CDR3 contains 12 residues. CDR3 amino acids: CASSQASEKLFF. The CDR3 DNA sequence: TGTGCCAGCAGCCAGGCTAGTGAAAAACTGTTTTTT.

Details on this clone: The sample has other DNA sequences that encode this CDR3 too. The rearrangement links TRBV21-1 to TRBJ2-2; TRBD2, as called in the table, went unchecked against the DNA. TRBV21-1 is tagged as a pseudogene. The CDR3 extends over 14 amino acids. The CDR3 loop reads CASSPGGGGGELFF. CDR3 bases: TGTGCCAGCAGCCCTGGTGGCGGGGGCGGGGAGCTGTTTTTT.

The V gene is TRBV5-1, the J gene TRBJ2-3; 14 bases match TRBD2. This CDR3 is 16 amino acids long. Germline CDR1 SGHRS, CDR2 YFSETQ. J gave up 2 bases and V 4 bases, and 3 bases lay outside the gene matches. The CDR3 spells CASSQGLAGVTDTQYF. The CDR3 DNA is TGCGCCAGCAGCCAGGGACTAGCGGGGGTCACAGATACGCAGTATTTT.

The genes are TRBV24-1 and TRBJ2-1; D not resolved. Trimming left V 10 bases short and J 4 bases short, with 10 bases between. The CDR3 has 12 amino acids. Germline CDR1 KGHDR, CDR2 SFDVKD. The CDR3 sequence: CATRNWYNEQFF. DNA of the CDR3: TGTGCCACGAGAAATTGGTACAATGAGCAGTTCTTC.

The chain couples TRBV3-1 (or the pseudogene TRBV3-2) to TRBJ1-2, with TRBD1 matching over 8 bases. Germline assignment: CDR1 LGHDT and CDR2 YNNKEL (reference sequence). Germline trimming cut 3 bases from V and 3 bases from J; bases unmatched to any gene: 3. There are 14 residues in the CDR3. The CDR3 region has the DNA TGTGCCAGCAGCCACACAGGGGGAGACTATGGCTACACCTTC. Translating gives CASSHTGGDYGYTF.

The chain employs TRBV15 and TRBJ1-2; tentative D call: TRBD1 (5 bases). The CDR3 is 14 residues long. V was shortened by 1 base and J by 0 bases, with 6 bases between the two germline ends. CDR1 and CDR2 (germline): LNHNV, YYDKDF (reference sequence). In DNA, the CDR3 is TGTGCCACCAGCAGAGTCAGGGCTAACTATGGCTACACCTTC. Amino acid sequence: CATSRVRANYGYTF.

The chain uses TRBV6-5 and TRBJ1-1, with 11 bases aligning to TRBD1. In germline, CDR1 is MNHEY, CDR2 SVGAGI. The J segment lost 10 bases and the V segment lost 6 bases, leaving 7 bases of the junction unmatched. This CDR3 region has 13 residues. CDR3 loop: CASRDGQGARAFF. The CDR3 DNA is TGTGCCAGCAGAGACGGACAGGGGGCACGAGCTTTCTTT.

The V and J genes are TRBV27 and TRBJ1-2; 11 positions agree with TRBD1. Per germline, CDR1 MNHEY and CDR2 SMNVEV (reference sequence). V dropped 6 bases and J dropped 6; count of bases not matched to a gene: 6. The CDR3 is 14 residues long. CDR3 nucleotides: TGTGCCAGCAGCCTCCGGACAGGGGGCAATGGCTACACCTTC. It specifies CASSLRTGGNGYTF.

This clone has only a few counts. The gene calls are TRBV28 and TRBJ2-1, with 7 positions matching TRBD1. The CDR3 sequence is 16 residues long. The germline CDR1 and CDR2 sequences are MDHEN and SYDVKM. J gave up 6 bases and V 5 bases, and 13 bases lay outside the gene matches. The CDR3 coding sequence is TGTGCCAGCAGTCGAAAGACAGGGAAAGGGGGCAATGAGCAGTTCTTC. It specifies CASSRKTGKGGNEQFF.

The chain recombines TRBV12-3 or TRBV12-4 with TRBJ2-7, with 9 bases matching TRBD2. CDR3 length equals 12 residues. J lost 7 bases, V lost 5 bases, and 3 bases had no gene match. CDR3 amino acids: CASSPSGREQYF. CDR3 DNA sequence: TGTGCCAGCAGTCCGAGCGGGAGGGAGCAGTACTTC.

The CDR3 sequence is CASSFGQINNSNQPQHF. DNA for the CDR3: TGCGCCAGCAGCTTCGGACAGATCAACAATAGCAATCAGCCCCAGCATTTT. The chain employs TRBV5-1 and TRBJ1-5, with TRBD1 as a possible D gene (6 bases). Germline V lookup: CDR1 SGHRS, CDR2 YFSETQ. With 2 bases removed from V and 0 bases from J, the gap between germline ends came to 15 bases. This CDR3 is 17 amino acids long.

The rearrangement joins TRBV9 to TRBJ1-4; D gene uncertain. Germline CDR1 is SGDLS and CDR2 is YYNGEE. V shed 0 bases and J shed 7 bases, with 13 bases lying between them. This CDR3 contains 15 residues. The CDR3 bases are TGTGCCAGCAGCGTAGGAGGCACCGGGGTTGAAAAACTGTTTTTT. Protein: CASSVGGTGVEKLFF.

As DNA, the CDR3 is TGTGCCAGCAGCCACGACACAGGGGTTAGCAATCAGCCCCAGCATTTT. It is translated as CASSHDTGVSNQPQHF. V is TRBV4-2 and J is TRBJ1-5, with 7 bases fitting TRBD1. Per the germline V gene, CDR1 is LGHNA and CDR2 is YNFKEQ. J gave up 0 bases and V 3 bases, and 5 bases lay outside the gene matches. The CDR3 has 16 amino acids.

V is TRBV5-4 and J is TRBJ2-7; TRBD1 might be the D (6 bases). V lost 2 bases and J 4 bases, leaving 7 bases between the germline ends. Germline values: CDR1 SGHNT, CDR2 YYREEE (reference sequence). CDR3 length: 12 amino acids. DNA of the CDR3: TGTGCCAGCAGCTTAGACAGGTACGAGCAGTACTTC. Encoded protein: CASSLDRYEQYF. The complete variable domain, with remaining parts taken from reference TRBV5-4 and TRBJ2-7, reads ETGVTQSPTHLIKTRGQQVTLRCSSQSGHNTVSWYQQALGQGPQFIFQYYREEENGRGNFPPRFSGLQFPNYSSELNVNALELDDSALYLCASSLDRYEQYFGPGTRLTVT.

This sequence joins TRBV28 and TRBJ1-2; tentatively, D is TRBD1 (5 bases). Trimming cost V 2 bases and J 8 bases, with 21 bases left between them. Germline CDR1 is MDHEN and CDR2 is SYDVKM. This CDR3 comprises 16 residues. The CDR3 nucleotides read TGTGCCAGCAGTTTAACATTCGGCAGGGCCCCAGTGGGCTACACCTTC. Protein sequence: CASSLTFGRAPVGYTF.

The V gene is TRBV11-3, the J gene TRBJ2-2; D may be TRBD1 (5 bases). CDR3 length: 16 residues. V lost 5 bases and J lost 0, with 13 bases in between. Looked up from germline, CDR1 is SGHNT and CDR2 is YENEEA. The CDR3 is CASSHKGDSNTGELFF. The CDR3 DNA reads as TGTGCCAGCAGCCATAAAGGGGATTCGAACACCGGGGAGCTGTTTTTT.

This chain joins TRBV5-1 and TRBJ2-7, with D possibly being TRBD2 (6 bases). The CDR3 runs to 15 residues. Germline V gene lookup returns CDR1 SGHRS and CDR2 YFSETQ. Trimming took 0 bases from V and 2 from J, leaving 12 bases between them. The CDR3 reads CASSLEVGGTYEQYF. As DNA, the CDR3 is TGCGCCAGCAGCTTGGAGGTGGGGGGAACCTACGAGCAGTACTTC.

CDR3 amino acids: CASRRQGPNYGYTF. CDR3 nucleotides: TGTGCCAGCAGGAGACAGGGCCCTAACTATGGCTACACCTTC. The genes are TRBV28 and TRBJ1-2; 7 bases agree with TRBD1. The germline V gene encodes CDR1 MDHEN and CDR2 SYDVKM. The V and J ends lost 6 bases and 0 bases, in that order; junction bases with no gene match: 4. The CDR3 length is 14 residues.

The CDR3 sequence: CASSNTGGQYEQYF. In DNA, the CDR3 is TGTGCCAGCAGCAATACAGGGGGACAATACGAGCAGTACTTC. The V call is TRBV21-1, the J call TRBJ2-7; the D call in the table, TRBD1, was not verified against the DNA. TRBV21-1 has pseudogene status. The CDR3 has 14 residues.